The next 22 T cell receptor beta chains were all read from a single sample in a study of cytomegalovirus exposure and HLA in healthy donors. Primers included in the PCR were 60 Vbeta and 13 Jbeta primers. The data were produced by immunoSEQ multiplex PCR, yet TCRdb's version contains in-frame clones alone and is incomplete. The sample totals tens of thousands of clones. The sample consisted of PBMCs. These receptors were collected from a man aged 45-65 years in good health and CMV-seronegative.

The chain joins TRBV7-2 to TRBJ2-1; TRBD2 aligns across 8 bases. The CDR3 has 14 amino acids. CDR1 is SGHTA and CDR2 is FQGNSA in the germline V gene. V lost 5 bases, J lost 4 bases, and 4 bases stayed unmatched. This CDR3 is CASSSQRGYNEQFF. CDR3 nucleotide sequence: TGTGCCAGCAGCAGCCAGCGGGGGTACAATGAGCAGTTCTTC. The full variable domain, its missing parts supplied by reference TRBV7-2 and TRBJ2-1, is GAGVSQSPSNKVTEKGKDVELRCDPISGHTALYWYRQSLGQGLEFLIYFQGNSAPDKSGLPSDRFSAERTGGSVSTLTIQRTQQEDSAVYLCASSSQRGYNEQFFGPGTRLTVL.

The rearrangement uses TRBV7-8 and TRBJ2-7; D is possibly TRBD2 (6 bases). The germline gives CDR1 SGHVS, CDR2 FQNEAQ. This CDR3 contains 15 residues. V was trimmed by 6 bases and J by 7 bases, leaving 22 bases between them. The CDR3 nucleotides are TGTGCCAGCAGGGAGTTCGGGAGCCGGATTGGTGAGCAGTACTTC. This encodes CASREFGSRIGEQYF. The full variable domain, in which reference TRBV7-8 and TRBJ2-7 provide the parts outside the CDR3, is GAGVSQSPRYKVAKRGQDVALRCDPISGHVSLFWYQQALGQGPEFLTYFQNEAQLDKSGLPSDRFFAERPEGSVSTLKIQRTQQEDSAVYLCASREFGSRIGEQYFGPGTRLTVT.

Here the CDR3 DNA reads TGTGCCAGCAGGCCTGGGGGGGCGAAGAATGAGCAGTTCTTC. This codes for CASRPGGAKNEQFF. V and J are TRBV6-5 and TRBJ2-1, with D possibly matching TRBD2 (7 bases). This CDR3 has 14 amino acids. Germline loops: CDR1 MNHEY, CDR2 SVGAGI. V was pared by 6 bases and J by 7 bases, with 16 bases between.

This chain joins TRBV10-3 and TRBJ2-2; 12 bases are shared with TRBD1. The J segment lost 5 bases and the V segment lost 2 bases, leaving 6 bases of the junction unmatched. The germline CDR1 and CDR2 sequences are ENHRY and SYGVKD. CDR3 length: 17 amino acids. The CDR3 bases are TGTGCCATCAGTGAGGGGGGACAGGGGGCAGGAACCGGGGAGCTGTTTTTT. Its protein is CAISEGGQGAGTGELFF.

V gene TRBV18 combines with J gene TRBJ1-2; 9 bases line up with TRBD1. This CDR3 is built from 16 residues. Germline values: CDR1 KGHSH, CDR2 LQKENI. Unmatched junction bases numbered 11, after V lost 3 bases and J lost 6 bases. CDR3 sequence reads: CASSPNIGTGQHGYTF. In DNA, the CDR3 is TGTGCCAGCTCACCTAACATTGGGACAGGGCAGCATGGCTACACCTTC.

The V and J genes are TRBV29-1 and TRBJ2-1; 15 bases line up with TRBD2. The CDR3 is 16 amino acids. CDR1 and CDR2 (germline): SQVTM, ANQGSEA. J lost 5 bases, V lost 6 bases, and 8 bases had no gene match. CDR3 amino acids: CSVSGTSGGLDNEQFF. For the CDR3, the DNA is TGCAGCGTCTCCGGGACTAGCGGGGGGCTCGACAATGAGCAGTTCTTC.

This rearrangement joins TRBV7-2 to TRBJ2-2; D gene unclear. The CDR3 runs to 14 residues. V dropped 5 bases and J dropped 5 bases, with 12 bases sitting between them. Germline CDR1 and CDR2: SGHTA and FQGNSA. CDR3: CASSGSRQTGELFF. The CDR3 DNA follows: TGTGCCAGCAGCGGCAGCCGACAAACCGGGGAGCTGTTTTTT.

The chain has TRBV20-1 and TRBJ1-2; the D is unclear. Trimming shortened V by 3 bases and J by 4 bases, and 3 bases separated the two germline ends. This CDR3 has 10 residues. Germline V gives CDR1 DFQATT, CDR2 SNEGSKA (reference sequence). CDR3 loop: CSASRYGYTF. CDR3 nucleotide sequence: TGCAGTGCTAGTCGCTATGGCTACACCTTC.

The chain links TRBV29-1 to TRBJ2-3; maybe TRBD1 (6 bases). CDR3 length equals 12 residues. Per the germline V gene, CDR1 is SQVTM and CDR2 is ANQGSEA. The V gene lost 8 bases and the J gene lost 2 bases, with 11 bases spanning the gap. CDR3 bases: TGCAGCTTCCAGGGGATCACAGATACGCAGTATTTT. The encoded protein is CSFQGITDTQYF.

The V call is TRBV7-3, the J call TRBJ2-4, with 9 bases matching TRBD2. The V gene end was trimmed by 3 bases and the J gene end by 8 bases; junction bases not matched to a gene: 2. The CDR3 spans 13 residues. Germline V lookup: CDR1 SGHTA, CDR2 FQGTGA. The CDR3 DNA follows: TGTGCCAGCAGCTTGCGGGGGGGAGACATTCAGTACTTC. Amino acid sequence: CASSLRGGDIQYF.

The chain carries TRBV9 and TRBJ1-1; D is perhaps TRBD1 (5 bases). This CDR3 region has 16 residues. The germline gives CDR1 SGDLS, CDR2 YYNGEE. The V end was cut by 4 bases, the J end by 7 bases, with 23 bases between. CDR3: CASSPAAGEHLGEAFF. As DNA, the CDR3 is TGTGCCAGCAGCCCCGCGGCGGGGGAACATCTTGGTGAAGCTTTCTTT.

The chain has TRBV5-1 and TRBJ2-1, with D hard to call. Germline CDR1 and CDR2: SGHRS and YFSETQ. The CDR3 is 14 amino acids. V dropped 0 bases and J dropped 8 bases, with 12 bases sitting between them. CDR3 loop: CASSLGPQSDEQFF. The CDR3 DNA is TGCGCCAGCAGCTTGGGGCCCCAGTCCGATGAGCAGTTCTTC.

The chain is built from TRBV19 and TRBJ2-2, with TRBD2 matching 12 bases. CDR1 is LNHDA, CDR2 SQIVND, per germline (reference sequence). Trimming removed 6 bases from V and 0 bases from J; junction bases left unmatched: 14. CDR3 length: 20 residues. CDR3 sequence: CASSPRGWLAGGTNTGELFF. The CDR3 DNA is TGTGCCAGTAGCCCCCGGGGGTGGCTAGCGGGGGGGACGAACACCGGGGAGCTGTTTTTT.

The chain has TRBV6-5 and TRBJ1-1; no definite D call. CDR1 and CDR2 from the germline V gene are MNHEY and SVGAGI. The CDR3 loop spans 12 amino acids. Trimming took off 7 bases at V and 4 bases at J, with 10 bases between the two ends. CDR3 in DNA: TGTGCCAGCATGAGAAGAAGCACTGAAGCTTTCTTT. Its protein is CASMRRSTEAFF.

The chain is built from TRBV5-1 and TRBJ2-7; 7 bases are shared with TRBD1. V shed 5 bases and J 5 bases; nucleotides not matched to a gene: 4. Germline CDR1 is SGHRS and CDR2 is YFSETQ. The CDR3 is 12 residues long. As DNA, the CDR3 is TGCGCCAGCAGTTTGACAGGGAACGAGCAGTACTTC. Translation gives CASSLTGNEQYF.

This chain joins TRBV6-6 and TRBJ2-5, with 7 bases fitting TRBD1. The tail of the sequence fits TRBJ2-7 better, so the J call may be wrong. CDR3 length: 14 residues. Germline V gene sequence: CDR1 MNHNY, CDR2 SVGAGI (reference sequence). Here the CDR3 DNA reads TGTGCCAGCAGTTCCCCGGGACAGTCCTACGAGCAGTACTTC. Translation gives CASSSPGQSYEQYF.

The chain uses TRBV25-1 and TRBJ1-2; tentatively, D is TRBD1 (6 bases). The germline V gene has CDR1 MGHDK and CDR2 SYGVNS. CDR3 size: 13 residues. The germline V and J ends were trimmed by 3 bases and 4 bases, with 9 bases remaining between them. CDR3 amino acids: CASSETGTYGYTF. In DNA form, the CDR3 reads TGTGCCAGCAGTGAGACAGGAACCTATGGCTACACCTTC.

The genes are TRBV11-2 and TRBJ1-6, with D possibly matching TRBD1 (5 bases). The CDR3 consists of 18 residues. Germline values: CDR1 SGHAT, CDR2 FQNNGV. Trimming removed 0 bases from V and 4 bases from J, with 16 bases in between. The CDR3 nucleotides read TGTGCCAGCAGCTTAGATCGGAGGGGAACAGGTTATAATTCACCCCTCCACTTT. Residues: CASSLDRRGTGYNSPLHF. The full variable domain, with the rest looked up from reference TRBV11-2 and TRBJ1-6, is EAGVAQSPRYKIIEKRQSVAFWCNPISGHATLYWYQQILGQGPKLLIQFQNNGVVDDSQLPKDRFSAERLKGVDSTLKIQPAKLEDSAVYLCASSLDRRGTGYNSPLHFGNGTRLTVT.

V is TRBV4-3 and J is TRBJ1-4; TRBD1 agrees at 9 bases. This CDR3 comprises 15 residues. In germline, CDR1 is LGHNA, CDR2 YSLEER. Losses at the gene ends were 3 bases for V and 5 bases for J; bases not matched to a gene: 4. In DNA, the CDR3 is TGCGCCAGCAGCCAGGGACAGGGAGGGAATGAAAAACTGTTTTTT. Encoded protein: CASSQGQGGNEKLFF.

The chain employs TRBV7-2 and TRBJ1-2; D call uncertain. CDR1 is SGHTA and CDR2 is FQGNSA in the germline V gene. The CDR3 covers 14 residues. V was cut by 2 bases and J by 8 bases, with 15 bases left in between. CDR3 amino acids: CASSLSQIQRGYTF. DNA for the CDR3: TGTGCCAGCAGCTTATCCCAAATCCAGAGGGGCTACACCTTC.

V is TRBV14 and J is TRBJ2-1; TRBD2 matches at 12 bases. The CDR3 runs to 15 residues. Germline V gene lookup returns CDR1 SGHDN and CDR2 FVKESK. The V gene end was trimmed by 2 bases and the J gene end by 7 bases; junction bases not matched to a gene: 3. Here the CDR3 reads CASSQTSGGSNEQFF. The CDR3 DNA reads as TGTGCCAGCAGCCAAACTAGCGGGGGGTCGAATGAGCAGTTCTTC. The complete variable domain, with remaining parts taken from reference TRBV14 and TRBJ2-1, reads EAGVTQFPSHSVIEKGQTVTLRCDPISGHDNLYWYRRVMGKEIKFLLHFVKESKQDESGMPNNRFLAERTGGTYSTLKVQPAELEDSGVYFCASSQTSGGSNEQFFGPGTRLTVL.

This chain links TRBV19 with TRBJ2-1; TRBD2 aligns across 11 bases. Trimming took 5 bases from V and 4 from J; bases not matched to a gene: 4. Germline loops: CDR1 LNHDA, CDR2 SQIVND (reference sequence). The CDR3 totals 15 residues. For the CDR3, the DNA is TGTGCCAGTAGTTCGACTAGCGGGGTTTACAATGAGCAGTTCTTC. This gives the protein CASSSTSGVYNEQFF.